Below are 24 T cell receptor beta chains sequenced from a single sample in a study of CD8 T cells in ankylosing spondylitis (dated by TCRdb to the late 2010s). Broad study findings and their caveats: Blood from ankylosing spondylitis patients appeared to be characterized by a TCR beta motif composed of eight highly homologous amino acid variants.

Receptor libraries were prepared by 5' RACE. TCRdb records Illumina HiSeq 2500 as the sequencer. Using fastp trimming at Q25 and MiXCR clonotype assembly, TCRdb reanalyzed the public sequencing data and kept in-frame beta chains. CDR3 protein sequences are deduplicated, and each keeps its most common genes and DNA. The sample has approximately 520,000 distinct CDR3 sequences on record, 5.3% of them singletons. The leading ten clones occupy under 4.5% of the sample. Antigens of these TCRs are unknown. Sequencing input: blood, either unsorted or a sorted T cell fraction (not recorded which). The source is a male donor with ankylosing spondylitis.

This clonotype has ten or more counts. V and J are TRBV5-5 and TRBJ2-7; 7 bases are a match to TRBD2. The ends lost 6 bases at V and 6 bases at J; junction bases unmatched: 3. The V gene's germline CDR1 is SGHKS and CDR2 YYEKEE (reference sequence). The CDR3 covers 11 residues. The CDR3 is CASTPGGEQYF. The CDR3 nucleotides read TGTGCCAGCACCCCGGGGGGCGAGCAGTACTTC.

In its sample, this clonotype was seen many times. The V gene is TRBV5-1, the J gene TRBJ2-1; 7 nucleotides agree with TRBD2. Germline V lookup: CDR1 SGHRS, CDR2 YFSETQ. The CDR3 is 16 residues long. With V trimmed by 4 bases and J by 3 bases, 10 bases remained unmatched. Here the CDR3 DNA reads TGCGCCAGCAGCAAGACCGGGACTATATACTACAATGAGCAGTTCTTC. Encoded protein: CASSKTGTIYYNEQFF.

The chain combines TRBV12-3 or TRBV12-4 with TRBJ1-2; 7 bases match TRBD1. The V segment lost 5 bases and the J segment 2 bases; nucleotides outside the gene matches: 11. The CDR3 totals 16 residues. The CDR3 DNA follows: TGTGCCAGCAGTAACGCCGGGACAGCGAGAAACTATGGCTACACCTTC. It yields the protein CASSNAGTARNYGYTF.

The V and J genes are TRBV2 and TRBJ2-1, with TRBD1 identical over 8 bases. The CDR3 loop spans 13 amino acids. Germline CDR1 SNHLY, CDR2 FYNNEI. With V trimmed by 6 bases and J by 6 bases, 4 bases remained unmatched. CDR3 nucleotides: TGTGCCAGCAGGACGACAGGGGTCAATGAGCAGTTCTTC. Amino acid sequence: CASRTTGVNEQFF.

In its sample, this clonotype was seen many times. V usage is TRBV7-9 and J usage is TRBJ2-1; the D gene is possibly TRBD2 (6 bases). This CDR3 is built from 15 residues. CDR1 is SEHNR, CDR2 FQNEAQ, per germline (reference sequence). With 2 bases removed from V and 8 bases from J, the gap between germline ends came to 16 bases. The CDR3: CASSLLASGSDEQFF. Here the CDR3 DNA reads TGTGCCAGCAGCTTACTAGCGTCAGGTTCCGATGAGCAGTTCTTC.

This clonotype was seen ten or more times. The chain links TRBV29-1 to TRBJ2-2, with D maybe TRBD1 (5 bases). The ends were cut back, 4 bases at V and 0 bases at J, with 18 bases in the middle. Germline V gene data show CDR1 as SQVTM and CDR2 as ANQGSEA. The CDR3 consists of 17 residues. The CDR3: CSVGGVARGSNTGELFF. The CDR3, as DNA: TGCAGCGTTGGTGGGGTAGCTAGGGGTTCGAACACCGGGGAGCTGTTTTTT.

This clonotype was seen ten or more times. The chain carries TRBV7-2 and TRBJ2-1; no reliable D call. Trimming stripped 11 bases from V and 1 base from J, with 6 bases between. Germline lookup yields CDR1 SGHTA and CDR2 FQGNSA. There are 11 residues in the CDR3. DNA of the CDR3: TGTGCCTTTGGGTCCTACAATGAGCAGTTCTTC. Protein: CAFGSYNEQFF.

This clonotype has only a few counts. The rearrangement joins TRBV4-3 to TRBJ1-2; D call uncertain. The CDR3 totals 16 residues. The germline V gene encodes CDR1 LGHNA and CDR2 YSLEER. The ends were cut back, 4 bases at V and 5 bases at J, with 20 bases in the middle. The CDR3, as DNA: TGCGCCAGCAGCCGAGGCGTATCCGGTGACGGATATGGCTACACCTTC. It specifies CASSRGVSGDGYGYTF.

This clonotype was recorded at least ten times. Here the CDR3 reads CSVAQTGLGYTF. CDR3 DNA: TGCAGCGTTGCTCAGACAGGCCTTGGCTACACCTTC. The V and J genes are TRBV29-1 and TRBJ1-2; a possible D gene is TRBD1 (6 bases). The V gene lost 4 bases and the J gene lost 7 bases, with 13 bases spanning the gap. The CDR3 sequence is 12 residues long. Germline V gives CDR1 SQVTM, CDR2 ANQGSEA. Filled out from reference TRBV29-1 and TRBJ1-2, the complete variable domain reads SAVISQKPSRDICQRGTSLTIQCQVDSQVTMMFWYRQQPGQSLTLIATANQGSEATYESGFVIDKFPISRPNLTFSTLTVSNMSPEDSSIYLCSVAQTGLGYTFGSGTRLTVV.

Ten or more counts support this clonotype. The rearrangement uses TRBV7-2 and TRBJ2-7, with 8 bases that match TRBD1. The CDR3 is 14 amino acids. V lost 2 bases, J lost 5 bases, and 5 bases stayed unmatched. Germline CDR1 SGHTA, CDR2 FQGNSA. The CDR3 DNA follows: TGTGCCAGCAGCTTATTCGGACAGGGAAACGAGCAGTACTTC. Protein product: CASSLFGQGNEQYF.

This clonotype was detected many times. The chain links TRBV4-3 to TRBJ1-6; no definite D call. V gave up 4 bases and J gave up 6 bases, with 13 bases separating them. This CDR3 contains 15 residues. From germline, CDR1 is LGHNA and CDR2 YSLEER. The CDR3 region is CASSLGSGVNSPLHF. In nucleotides, the CDR3 is TGCGCCAGCAGCCTAGGTAGTGGGGTTAATTCACCCCTCCACTTT.

This clonotype was detected ten times or more. The V and J genes are TRBV7-8 and TRBJ2-6; TRBD1 might be the D (6 bases). Germline CDR1 is SGHVS and CDR2 is FQNEAQ. V lost 5 bases, J lost 2 bases, and 13 bases lay in between. The CDR3 has 16 amino acids. This chain's CDR3 is CASSLPGVAGANVLTF. In DNA, the CDR3 is TGTGCCAGCAGCCTCCCAGGGGTAGCTGGGGCCAACGTCCTGACTTTC.

The genes are TRBV7-9 and TRBJ1-1; D gene ambiguous. CDR3 length: 14 amino acids. Trimming cost V 10 bases and J 2 bases, with 17 bases left between them. Germline values: CDR1 SEHNR, CDR2 FQNEAQ (reference sequence). Written as DNA, the CDR3 is TGTGCCAACACCCCTAGTCGGGATAACACTGAAGCTTTCTTT. Protein sequence: CANTPSRDNTEAFF.

This clonotype occurred many times. The rearrangement uses TRBV4-2 and TRBJ2-1; possibly TRBD2 for D (6 bases). This CDR3 is built from 15 residues. The ends were cut back, 1 base at V and 5 bases at J, with 12 bases in the middle. CDR1 and CDR2 from the germline V gene are LGHNA and YNFKEQ. In DNA, the CDR3 is TGTGCCAGCAGCCAAGGACTAGTTGGAGACAATGAGCAGTTCTTC. Residues: CASSQGLVGDNEQFF.

This clonotype was counted ten times or more. CDR3 protein: CASSPAEQDTGELFF. In nucleotides, the CDR3 is TGCGCCAGCAGCCCCGCGGAGCAGGACACCGGGGAGCTGTTTTTT. The rearrangement joins TRBV4-3 to TRBJ2-2; D not certain. Germline CDR1 reads LGHNA; CDR2 reads YSLEER. The CDR3 covers 15 residues. Between the trimmed V and J ends, which lost 4 bases and 3 bases, there was a span of 12 bases.

This clonotype has at least ten counts. The J gene is TRBJ1-6, the V gene TRBV20-1; no clear D gene. The CDR3 totals 15 residues. Germline CDR1 DFQATT, CDR2 SNEGSKA (reference sequence). V was clipped by 4 bases and J by 8 bases, with 18 bases between them. CDR3 bases: TGCAGTGCTAATGCCCTTCCCACGTCATATTCACCCCTCCACTTT. Translated, it gives CSANALPTSYSPLHF.

This clonotype was counted ten times or more. This chain links TRBV10-3 with TRBJ2-7, with a weak D call TRBD2 (6 bases). The CDR3 sequence is 14 residues long. Germline V lookup: CDR1 ENHRY, CDR2 SYGVKD. V was clipped by 5 bases and J by 6 bases, with 17 bases between them. CDR3 sequence (DNA): TGTGCCATCAGTAGGGTGGGGCTAGCGCTCGAGCAGTACTTC. Residues: CAISRVGLALEQYF.

This clonotype was found many times. The chain couples TRBV7-2 to TRBJ2-2; TRBD1 might be the D (6 bases). V was cut by 6 bases and J by 0 bases, with 14 bases left in between. The CDR3 length is 16 residues. Germline-derived CDR1 and CDR2 are SGHTA and FQGNSA. The CDR3 DNA follows: TGTGCCAGCAGTTTTTCAGGGGCCGCGAACACCGGGGAGCTGTTTTTT. Protein: CASSFSGAANTGELFF.

This clonotype has at least ten counts. The chain links TRBV6-2 or TRBV6-3 to TRBJ2-2; possibly TRBD1 or TRBD2 for D (5 bases each). Germline V CDR1 and CDR2: MNHEY, SVGEGT. The CDR3 spans 18 residues. The V end was cut by 2 bases, the J end by 2 bases, with 18 bases between. The CDR3 protein is CASSYRAHPGPNTGELFF. The CDR3 coding sequence is TGTGCCAGCAGTTACCGGGCCCATCCGGGACCTAACACCGGGGAGCTGTTTTTT.

This clonotype was seen ten or more times. The V call is TRBV5-1, the J call TRBJ2-2; D remains ambiguous. The V and J ends lost 0 bases and 3 bases respectively, with 12 bases between them. In germline, CDR1 is SGHRS, CDR2 YFSETQ. The CDR3 consists of 16 residues. The CDR3, as DNA: TGCGCCAGCAGCTTGGGGGCCACTGGATACACCGGGGAGCTGTTTTTT. Protein: CASSLGATGYTGELFF.

There are many counts of this clonotype. The chain uses TRBV7-9 and TRBJ1-1, with TRBD1 as a possible D gene (6 bases). This CDR3 is 15 amino acids long. CDR1 SEHNR and CDR2 FQNEAQ come from the germline V gene (reference sequence). V lost 6 bases, J lost 1 base, and 15 bases lay in between. The CDR3 spells CASSLQGVRNTEAFF. Written as DNA, the CDR3 is TGTGCCAGCAGTTTACAGGGTGTGAGGAACACTGAAGCTTTCTTT.

This clonotype was detected many times. V is TRBV5-1 and J is TRBJ2-2; the match to TRBD2 covers 9 bases. The V segment lost 4 bases and the J segment 0 bases; nucleotides outside the gene matches: 7. The CDR3 spans 17 residues. CDR1 and CDR2 from the germline V gene are SGHRS and YFSETQ. In nucleotides, the CDR3 is TGCGCCAGCAGCCCGGGTCTAGCGGGGTCGAACACCGGGGAGCTGTTTTTT. Amino acid sequence: CASSPGLAGSNTGELFF.

This clonotype has ten or more counts. The J gene is TRBJ2-1, the V gene TRBV11-2, with 12 bases fitting TRBD1. This CDR3 spans 19 amino acids. The germline V gene encodes CDR1 SGHAT and CDR2 FQNNGV. Unmatched junction bases numbered 12, after V lost 6 bases and J lost 0 bases. CDR3 protein: CASRNAGTGGFYSYNEQFF. DNA for the CDR3: TGTGCCAGCAGGAACGCCGGGACAGGGGGCTTTTACTCCTACAATGAGCAGTTCTTC.

This clonotype was detected many times. The chain uses TRBV20-1 and TRBJ2-7; D unclear. V gave up 3 bases and J gave up 8 bases, with 17 bases separating them. There are 13 residues in the CDR3. Looked up from germline, CDR1 is DFQATT and CDR2 is SNEGSKA (reference sequence). The CDR3 DNA follows: TGCAGTGCTAGGACCGCTCTCTTAGGGCAGCAGTACTTC. As protein: CSARTALLGQQYF.